This TCR beta chain was sequenced in a study of metastatic and nonmetastatic thyroid tumors. Study-level background: Repertoire comparison spanned blood and tumor or nodule tissue of malignant and benign thyroid patients.

This clone appeared a few times. Its specificity is unknown. Whole-study findings and limits: It was reportedly found that TCR beta diversity was significantly higher in malignant thyroid tumors than in benign nodules, a difference seen in both blood and tumor samples.

There were no patients who had received any treatment before thyroid surgery. Study processing details: Researchers built a distant-metastasis classifier for papillary thyroid cancer that drew on CDR3 differences across clinicopathological groups. TCRdb used MiXCR to call clones anew from the PCR reads. The V and J calls, along with clone size, are taken from TCRdb and not from the paper's own processing. The sample consists of 4,500 to 6,500 clones, roughly a fifth of them appearing once. Input material: adjacent normal tissue. This clonotype originated in a female donor with papillary thyroid cancer or a benign thyroid nodule (not recorded which). Some clones in this sample may be carry-over from other donors' samples.

The CDR3 reads CASSEGRLTGELFF. The CDR3 coding sequence is TGTGCCAGCAGTGAGGGCCGACTCACCGGGGAGCTGTTTTTT. The chain links TRBV2 to TRBJ2-2; unclear D gene. The germline V and J ends were trimmed by 3 bases and 4 bases, with 9 bases remaining between them. The length of the CDR3 is 14 residues. Germline V gives CDR1 SNHLY, CDR2 FYNNEI.